This T cell receptor beta chain emerged from a study of cytomegalovirus exposure and HLA in healthy donors. Trimming took 11 bases from V and 4 from J; bases not matched to a gene: 4. The CDR3 covers 12 residues. CDR1 and CDR2 from the germline V gene are SNHLY and FYNNEI. A multiplex PCR was run with 60 Vbeta primers and 13 Jbeta primers. Measured with immunoSEQ multiplex PCR; TCRdb has only the in-frame clones, and not every one. The sample carries roughly 180,000 clones, less than 85% recorded once. The sample taken for sequencing was PBMCs. The chain carries TRBV2 and TRBJ1-2; 10 bases are a match to TRBD1. The receptor was derived from a male donor in good health and CMV-seronegative. The CDR3 coding sequence is TGTGCCCTGGACAGGGGGATCTATGGCTACACCTTC. It encodes CALDRGIYGYTF.